This T cell receptor beta chain was identified in a study of identical twins. V lost 7 bases and J 0 bases, leaving 12 bases between the germline ends. Germline V gives CDR1 LNHDA, CDR2 SQIVND (reference sequence). The CDR3 runs to 15 residues. Template switching added a universal primer site; cDNA carried unique molecular identifiers. Via MiXCR, TCRdb re-called the 5' RACE reads, giving one row per CDR3 protein. This sample carries 200,000 to 250,000 distinct CDR3 sequences, roughly a tenth of them seen once, and the ten largest clones take about a tenth. This clonotype was counted ten times or more.

Material for sequencing was memory T cells sorted from blood. The rearrangement joins TRBV19 to TRBJ2-2, with D unresolved. The clonotype was recovered from a man aged 45-60 years in good health. CDR3 amino acids: CASKPRRANTGELFF. The CDR3 coding sequence is TGTGCCAGTAAACCCAGGAGAGCGAACACCGGGGAGCTGTTTTTT.